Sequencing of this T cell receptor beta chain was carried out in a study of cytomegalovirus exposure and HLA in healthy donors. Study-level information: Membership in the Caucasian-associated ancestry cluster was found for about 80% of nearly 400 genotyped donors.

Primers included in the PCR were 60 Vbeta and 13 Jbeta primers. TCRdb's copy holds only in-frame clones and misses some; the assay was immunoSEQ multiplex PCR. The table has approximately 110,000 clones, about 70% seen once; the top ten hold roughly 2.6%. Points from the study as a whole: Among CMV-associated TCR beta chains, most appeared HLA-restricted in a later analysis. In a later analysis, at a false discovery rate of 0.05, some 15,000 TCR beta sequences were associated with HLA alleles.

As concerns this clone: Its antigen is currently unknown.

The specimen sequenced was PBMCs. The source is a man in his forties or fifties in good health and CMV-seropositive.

CDR3 loop: CASSLNREDTQYF. The CDR3 nucleotides read TGTGCCAGCAGCCTCAACAGGGAAGATACGCAGTATTTT. This chain connects TRBV7-2 to TRBJ2-3, with a possible D match to TRBD1 (6 bases). This CDR3 region has 13 residues. CDR1 and CDR2 (germline): SGHTA, FQGNSA. V was cut by 5 bases and J by 5 bases, with 11 bases left in between. The full variable domain, with the rest looked up from reference TRBV7-2 and TRBJ2-3, is GAGVSQSPSNKVTEKGKDVELRCDPISGHTALYWYRQSLGQGLEFLIYFQGNSAPDKSGLPSDRFSAERTGGSVSTLTIQRTQQEDSAVYLCASSLNREDTQYFGPGTRLTVL.